The next 7 T cell receptor beta chains were all read from a single sample in a study of Ad26.COV2.S vaccination and SARS-CoV-2 variants. Specified treatment: roughly 20 received Ad26.COV2.S at low or high dose, single or two shots; several received placebo; per-sample allocation not given. On day 63 after the first injection, vaccine and placebo recipients gave samples. Profiling relied on immunoSEQ multiplex PCR, and the TCRdb table lists in-frame clones only, not all of them. Of roughly 380,000 clones in the sample, 85% were seen once. This sample comprised peripheral blood, obtained in a trial of Ad26.COV2.S vaccine versus placebo. The receptors come from a person aged 18 to 59 who received the Ad26.COV2.S COVID-19 vaccine or a placebo.

The chain employs TRBV18 and TRBJ2-5; D might be TRBD1 (5 bases). Trimming removed 5 bases at V and 5 bases at J, with 12 bases between. The CDR3 totals 13 residues. From germline, CDR1 is KGHSH and CDR2 LQKENI. The DNA of the CDR3 is TGTGCCAGCTCAACCGGACAAGCCGAGACCCAGTACTTC. Translation: CASSTGQAETQYF.

J is TRBJ2-1 and V is TRBV9, with 8 bases that match TRBD2. J was trimmed by 2 bases and V by 2 bases; bases with no gene match: 3. The CDR3 is 15 residues long. CDR1 SGDLS and CDR2 YYNGEE come from the germline V gene. The CDR3 protein is CASSVSGITYNEQFF. DNA for the CDR3: TGTGCCAGCAGCGTTAGCGGGATCACCTACAATGAGCAGTTCTTC. Full variable domain (rest looked up from reference TRBV9 and TRBJ2-1): DSGVTQTPKHLITATGQRVTLRCSPRSGDLSVYWYQQSLDQGLQFLIQYYNGEERAKGNILERFSAQQFPDLHSELNLSSLELGDSALYFCASSVSGITYNEQFFGPGTRLTVL.

About this clone: Other nucleotide sequences in the sample specify the same CDR3. This chain connects TRBV6-5 to TRBJ1-1, with 7 bases identical to TRBD1. The CDR3 consists of 15 residues. Germline V CDR1 and CDR2: MNHEY, SVGAGI. The V gene end was trimmed by 2 bases and the J gene end by 0 bases; junction bases not matched to a gene: 3. CDR3 bases: TGTGCCAGCAGTTACACCGGGACAGTGAACACTGAAGCTTTCTTT. It translates to CASSYTGTVNTEAFF.

The gene calls are TRBV27 and TRBJ2-3; the D call may be TRBD1 or TRBD2 (7 bases each). The CDR3 is made up of 15 amino acids. Per the germline V gene, CDR1 is MNHEY and CDR2 is SMNVEV (reference sequence). V lost 5 bases to trimming and J lost 0 bases, with 12 bases between them. The CDR3 loop is CASSGRGLSTDTQYF. The DNA for the CDR3 is TGTGCCAGCAGTGGGAGGGGGCTTAGCACAGATACGCAGTATTTT.

This CDR3 reads CASRPGQTGNTIYF. The DNA for the CDR3 is TGCGCCAGTAGACCGGGACAGACTGGAAACACCATATATTTT. The rearrangement joins TRBV5-1 to TRBJ1-3, with 7 bases fitting TRBD1. The trim removed 8 bases at V and 2 bases at J, leaving 7 bases unmatched. The germline V gene encodes CDR1 SGHRS and CDR2 YFSETQ. This CDR3 comprises 14 residues.

The chain combines TRBV6-1 with TRBJ1-2; no clear D gene. CDR3 length: 16 amino acids. Trimming pared 2 bases from V and 0 bases from J, leaving 13 bases between. Per germline, CDR1 MNHNS and CDR2 SASEGT. The CDR3 DNA is TGTGCCAGCAGTGAAATGCTCCTTAAAGCTAACTATGGCTACACCTTC. Its translation: CASSEMLLKANYGYTF.

The chain links TRBV6-2 or TRBV6-3 to TRBJ2-1, with TRBD2 matching 7 bases. CDR1 and CDR2 from the germline V gene are MNHEY and SVGEGT. Trimming took 3 bases from V and 3 from J; bases not matched to a gene: 2. CDR3 length equals 14 residues. Written as DNA, the CDR3 is TGTGCCAGCAGTTATAGGACTAGCTACAATGAGCAGTTCTTC. Translation: CASSYRTSYNEQFF.